Shown below are 14 T cell receptor beta chains from a single sample sequenced in a study of cytotoxic CD8 clonotypes in ibrutinib-treated CLL. Measured with immunoSEQ multiplex PCR; TCRdb has only the in-frame clones, and not every one. Here the sample spans some 61,000 clones, 68% being singletons. Sequenced material: PBMCs, taken after 12 months of ibrutinib treatment. The receptors shown here come from a human donor with chronic lymphocytic leukemia.

The genes are TRBV6-6 and TRBJ2-3, with D perhaps matching TRBD1 (6 bases). V dropped 6 bases and J dropped 5 bases, with 21 bases sitting between them. Germline CDR1 reads MNHNY; CDR2 reads SVGAGI (reference sequence). This CDR3 has 16 amino acids. The CDR3 bases are TGTGCCAGCAGCCTACACGATACAGGGTTGAAAGATACGCAGTATTTT. Its translation: CASSLHDTGLKDTQYF.

The rearrangement joins TRBV18 to TRBJ2-7; 8 nucleotides agree with TRBD2. V dropped 3 bases and J dropped 1; count of bases not matched to a gene: 2. Germline V gives CDR1 KGHSH, CDR2 LQKENI. This CDR3 has 14 residues. The CDR3 bases are TGTGCCAGCTCACCCGGGGGGGCGTCCTACGAGCAGTACTTC. This codes for CASSPGGASYEQYF. Filled out from reference TRBV18 and TRBJ2-7, the complete variable domain reads NAGVMQNPRHLVRRRGQEARLRCSPMKGHSHVYWYRQLPEEGLKFMVYLQKENIIDESGMPKERFSAEFPKEGPSILRIQQVVRGDSAAYFCASSPGGASYEQYFGPGTRLTVT.

The chain combines TRBV10-3 with TRBJ1-1, with 9 nucleotides matching TRBD1. CDR3 length: 13 amino acids. The germline gives CDR1 ENHRY, CDR2 SYGVKD. The ends lost 7 bases at V and 4 bases at J; junction bases unmatched: 4. CDR3 bases: TGTGCCATCACGGACAGGGGAAGCACTGAAGCTTTCTTT. It yields the protein CAITDRGSTEAFF.

This clone was detected only once. The chain couples TRBV27 to TRBJ1-2; a possible D gene is TRBD1 (5 bases). The CDR3 runs to 19 residues. Germline lookup yields CDR1 MNHEY and CDR2 SMNVEV (reference sequence). Trimming cost V 6 bases and J 3 bases, with 29 bases left between them. The CDR3 reads CASSLQGGEGILPYYGYTF. CDR3 bases: TGTGCCAGCAGCCTCCAGGGAGGTGAGGGAATACTCCCTTACTATGGCTACACCTTC.

This clone has more than one count but fewer than ten. The J gene is TRBJ1-6, the V gene TRBV7-2; D is undetermined. The CDR3 length is 13 residues. Trimming removed 1 base at V and 6 bases at J, with 4 bases between. Germline V CDR1 and CDR2: SGHTA, FQGNSA. The CDR3: CASSLGLNSPLHF. CDR3 DNA sequence: TGTGCCAGCAGCTTAGGGCTTAATTCACCCCTCCACTTT.

The chain carries TRBV9 and TRBJ2-3; D is tentatively TRBD1 or TRBD2 (5 bases each). V was cut by 0 bases and J by 6 bases, with 8 bases left in between. This CDR3 region has 13 residues. Germline loops: CDR1 SGDLS, CDR2 YYNGEE. This chain's CDR3 is CASSVEWGDTQYF. The DNA of the CDR3 is TGTGCCAGCAGCGTAGAGTGGGGGGATACGCAGTATTTT.

The chain is built from TRBV10-3 and TRBJ1-5; 8 bases are a match to TRBD1. Germline lookup yields CDR1 ENHRY and CDR2 SYGVKD. Unmatched junction bases numbered 8, after V lost 3 bases and J lost 7 bases. The CDR3 is 15 amino acids. CDR3 bases: TGTGCCATCAGTGAAGGGCCAGGGGGCTACCAGCCCCAGCATTTT. Translated: CAISEGPGGYQPQHF.

J is TRBJ1-2 and V is TRBV7-8, with TRBD1 matching over 8 bases. The length of the CDR3 is 16 residues. Germline values: CDR1 SGHVS, CDR2 FQNEAQ. The trim removed 5 bases at V and 4 bases at J, leaving 12 bases unmatched. In nucleotides, the CDR3 is TGTGCCAGCAGCCAAATGGCCACAGGGGGAGGCTATGGCTACACCTTC. Its translation is CASSQMATGGGYGYTF.

The chain links TRBV28 to TRBJ2-3, with a possible D match to TRBD2 (6 bases). From germline, CDR1 is MDHEN and CDR2 SYDVKM. CDR3 size: 12 residues. V was clipped by 11 bases and J by 6 bases, with 15 bases between them. The CDR3: CAATNAGDTQYF. The CDR3 nucleotides are TGTGCCGCTACAAACGCGGGGGATACGCAGTATTTT.

The chain is built from TRBV7-8 and TRBJ2-7; tentative D call: TRBD1 (6 bases). Germline assignment: CDR1 SGHVS and CDR2 FQNEAQ. This CDR3 is built from 15 residues. V lost 2 bases and J 3 bases, leaving 14 bases between the germline ends. CDR3 nucleotides: TGTGCCAGCAGCTTACGACGACAGGCACTCTACGAGCAGTACTTC. This codes for CASSLRRQALYEQYF.

The chain couples TRBV11-2 to TRBJ2-1; D gene uncertain. V dropped 3 bases and J dropped 13 bases, with 16 bases sitting between them. The length of the CDR3 is 13 residues. Germline V gene data show CDR1 as SGHAT and CDR2 as FQNNGV. The CDR3 nucleotides read TGTGCCAGCAGCTTCCCCGGAACCGGGTACCAGTTCTTC. It encodes CASSFPGTGYQFF.

This rearrangement joins TRBV5-1 to TRBJ2-1, with a weak D call TRBD1 (6 bases). CDR1 and CDR2 (germline): SGHRS, YFSETQ. The CDR3 spans 13 residues. Trimming removed 2 bases from V and 8 bases from J, with 11 bases in between. CDR3: CASSLGGIDEQFF. The CDR3 DNA follows: TGCGCCAGCAGCTTAGGGGGAATCGATGAGCAGTTCTTC.

J is TRBJ1-3 and V is TRBV28, with 7 positions matching TRBD1. The CDR3 is 18 residues long. The germline gives CDR1 MDHEN, CDR2 SYDVKM. Unmatched junction bases numbered 18, after V lost 5 bases and J lost 5 bases. CDR3 sequence reads: CASSVSQGIGSGRNTIYF. CDR3 bases: TGTGCCAGCAGTGTATCACAGGGGATAGGTAGCGGGAGAAACACCATATATTTT.

The rearrangement links TRBV30 to TRBJ1-4; D perhaps matches TRBD1 (5 bases). This CDR3 comprises 15 residues. The V end lost 0 bases, the J end lost 10 bases, and 18 bases lay between the germline ends. CDR1 GTSNPN and CDR2 SVGIG come from the germline V gene (reference sequence). The CDR3 region is CAWSVGQGFFGKLFF. DNA for the CDR3: TGTGCCTGGAGTGTAGGTCAGGGCTTCTTTGGAAAACTGTTTTTT.